Sequencing of this TCR beta chain was carried out in a study of blood T cell repertoires in COVID-19. In germline, CDR1 is KGHSH, CDR2 LQKENI. Unmatched junction bases numbered 2, after V lost 3 bases and J lost 4 bases. The CDR3 spans 14 residues. Only in-frame clones appear in the TCRdb table, and some are missing; sequencing was by immunoSEQ multiplex PCR. The sample yields about 370,000 clones, around 92% seen once. The sequence was collected from a woman aged 25 to 45 with COVID-19, enrolled during active disease. The genes are TRBV18 and TRBJ1-4; 7 bases agree with TRBD1. Source material: peripheral blood. The CDR3 sequence is CASSPGQNNEKLFF. The CDR3 DNA reads TGTGCCAGCTCACCGGGACAGAATAATGAAAAACTGTTTTTT.